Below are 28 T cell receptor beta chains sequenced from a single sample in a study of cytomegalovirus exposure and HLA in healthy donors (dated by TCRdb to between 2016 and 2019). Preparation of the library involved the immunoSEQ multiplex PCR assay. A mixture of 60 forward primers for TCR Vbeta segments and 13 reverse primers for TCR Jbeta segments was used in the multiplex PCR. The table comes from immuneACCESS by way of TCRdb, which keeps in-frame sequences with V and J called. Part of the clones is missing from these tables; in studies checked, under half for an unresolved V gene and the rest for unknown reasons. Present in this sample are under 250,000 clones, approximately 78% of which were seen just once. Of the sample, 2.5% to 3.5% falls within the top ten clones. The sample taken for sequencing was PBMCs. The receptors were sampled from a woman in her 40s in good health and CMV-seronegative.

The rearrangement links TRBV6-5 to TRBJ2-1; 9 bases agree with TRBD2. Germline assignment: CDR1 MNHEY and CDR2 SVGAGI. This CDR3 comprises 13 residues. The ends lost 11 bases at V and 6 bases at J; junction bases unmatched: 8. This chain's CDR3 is CAVAGLAGNEQFF. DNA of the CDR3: TGTGCCGTAGCGGGACTAGCAGGCAATGAGCAGTTCTTC.

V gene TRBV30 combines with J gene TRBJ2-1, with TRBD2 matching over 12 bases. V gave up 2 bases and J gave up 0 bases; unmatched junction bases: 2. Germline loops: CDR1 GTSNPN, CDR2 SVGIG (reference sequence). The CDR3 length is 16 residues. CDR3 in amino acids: CAWSSGLAGSYNEQFF. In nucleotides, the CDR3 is TGTGCCTGGAGTTCGGGACTAGCGGGCTCCTACAATGAGCAGTTCTTC.

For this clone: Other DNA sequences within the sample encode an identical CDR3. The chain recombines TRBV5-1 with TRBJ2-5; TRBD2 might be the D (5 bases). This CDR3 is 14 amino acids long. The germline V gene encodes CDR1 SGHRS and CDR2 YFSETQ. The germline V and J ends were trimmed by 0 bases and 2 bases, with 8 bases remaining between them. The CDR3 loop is CASSLVRGQETQYF. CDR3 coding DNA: TGCGCCAGCAGCTTGGTTCGGGGACAAGAGACCCAGTACTTC. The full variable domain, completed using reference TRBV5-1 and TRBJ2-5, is KAGVTQTPRYLIKTRGQQVTLSCSPISGHRSVSWYQQTPGQGLQFLFEYFSETQRNKGNFPGRFSGRQFSNSRSEMNVSTLELGDSALYLCASSLVRGQETQYFGPGTRLLVL.

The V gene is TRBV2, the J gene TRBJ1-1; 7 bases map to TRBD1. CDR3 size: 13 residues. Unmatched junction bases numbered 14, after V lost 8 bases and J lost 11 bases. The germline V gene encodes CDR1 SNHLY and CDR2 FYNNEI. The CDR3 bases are TGTGCCAGCGGTGGGATTGACAGGGTGGACGCTTTCTTT. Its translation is CASGGIDRVDAFF.

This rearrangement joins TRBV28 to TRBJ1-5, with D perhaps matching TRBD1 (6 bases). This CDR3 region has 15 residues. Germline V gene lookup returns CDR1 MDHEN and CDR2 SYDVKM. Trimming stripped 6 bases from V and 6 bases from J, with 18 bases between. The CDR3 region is CASSRTGTLTQPQHF. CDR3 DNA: TGTGCCAGCAGCCGAACAGGGACCCTGACTCAGCCCCAGCATTTT.

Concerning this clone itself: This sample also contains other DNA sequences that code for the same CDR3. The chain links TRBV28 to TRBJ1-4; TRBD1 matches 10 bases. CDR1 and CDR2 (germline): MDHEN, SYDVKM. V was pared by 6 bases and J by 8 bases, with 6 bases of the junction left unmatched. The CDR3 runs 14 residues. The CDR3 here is CASSLDRGREKLFF. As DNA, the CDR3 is TGTGCCAGCAGCTTGGACAGGGGGAGGGAAAAACTGTTTTTT.

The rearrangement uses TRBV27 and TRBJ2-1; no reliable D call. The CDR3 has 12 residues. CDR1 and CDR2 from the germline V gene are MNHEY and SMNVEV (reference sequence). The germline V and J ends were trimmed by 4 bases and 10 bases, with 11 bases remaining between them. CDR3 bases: TGTGCCAGCAGTTCCCCCGTGCGAGAGCAGTTCTTC. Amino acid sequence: CASSSPVREQFF.

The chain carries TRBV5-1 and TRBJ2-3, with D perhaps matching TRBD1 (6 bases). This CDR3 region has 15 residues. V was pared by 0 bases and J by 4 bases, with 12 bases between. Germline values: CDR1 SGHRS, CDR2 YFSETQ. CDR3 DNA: TGCGCCAGCAGCTTGGAATGGACAGCCTCAGATACGCAGTATTTT. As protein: CASSLEWTASDTQYF.

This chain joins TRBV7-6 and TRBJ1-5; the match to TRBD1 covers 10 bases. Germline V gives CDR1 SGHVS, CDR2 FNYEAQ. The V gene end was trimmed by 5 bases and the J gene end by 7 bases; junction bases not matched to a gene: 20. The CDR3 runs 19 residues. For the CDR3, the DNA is TGTGCCAGCAGCCCCTATGGGGGGACAGGGGACGGAGTGGGACAGCCCCAGCATTTT. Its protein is CASSPYGGTGDGVGQPQHF.

CDR3 DNA sequence: TGTGCCAGTAGTCCGGGACAGCCCAGCAATCAGCCCCAGCATTTT. Protein sequence: CASSPGQPSNQPQHF. The chain joins TRBV19 to TRBJ1-5, with TRBD1 identical over 7 bases. V was pared by 5 bases and J by 1 base, with 5 bases of the junction left unmatched. The CDR3 covers 15 residues. Germline V gene lookup returns CDR1 LNHDA and CDR2 SQIVND (reference sequence).

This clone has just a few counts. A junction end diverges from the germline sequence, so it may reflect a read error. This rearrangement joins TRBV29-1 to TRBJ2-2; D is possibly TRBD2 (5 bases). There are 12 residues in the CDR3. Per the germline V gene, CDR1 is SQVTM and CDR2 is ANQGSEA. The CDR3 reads CSVGGNAGELFF. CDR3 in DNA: TGCAGCGTTGGAGGGAACGCCGGGGAGCTGTTTTTT.

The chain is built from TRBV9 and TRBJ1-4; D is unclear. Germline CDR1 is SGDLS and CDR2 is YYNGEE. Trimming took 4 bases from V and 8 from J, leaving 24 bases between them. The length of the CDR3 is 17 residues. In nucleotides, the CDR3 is TGTGCCAGCAGCCCTCTAGGTAGTGGCTCCGAGGAGGAAAAACTGTTTTTT. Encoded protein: CASSPLGSGSEEEKLFF.

The CDR3 region is CAWGGGTTPSGANVLTF. The CDR3 DNA reads as TGTGCCTGGGGAGGCGGCACAACCCCCTCTGGGGCCAACGTCCTGACTTTC. J is TRBJ2-6 and V is TRBV30, with a weak D call TRBD2 (5 bases). Trimming pared 5 bases from V and 0 bases from J, leaving 17 bases between. Germline CDR1 and CDR2: GTSNPN and SVGIG (reference sequence). CDR3 length equals 17 residues.

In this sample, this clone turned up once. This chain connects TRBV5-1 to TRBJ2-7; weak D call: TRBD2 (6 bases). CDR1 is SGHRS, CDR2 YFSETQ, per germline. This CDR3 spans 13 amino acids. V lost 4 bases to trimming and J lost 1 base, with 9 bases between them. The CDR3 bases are TGCGCCAGCAGCGTCGCGGGATCCTACGAGCAGTACTTC. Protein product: CASSVAGSYEQYF.

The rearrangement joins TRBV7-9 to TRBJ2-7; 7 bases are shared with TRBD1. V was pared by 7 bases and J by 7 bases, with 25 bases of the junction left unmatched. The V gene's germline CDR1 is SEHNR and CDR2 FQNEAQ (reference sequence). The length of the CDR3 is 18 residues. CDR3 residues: CASTPTLPVTGLQGEQYF. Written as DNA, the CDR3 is TGTGCCAGCACCCCAACCCTCCCCGTGACAGGGTTACAAGGGGAGCAGTACTTC.

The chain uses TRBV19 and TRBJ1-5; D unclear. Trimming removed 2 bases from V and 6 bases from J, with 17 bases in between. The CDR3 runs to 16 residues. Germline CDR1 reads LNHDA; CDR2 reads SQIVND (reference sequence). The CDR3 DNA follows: TGTGCCAGTAGTATATTCGGGGAGAGAAGCGGTCAGCCCCAGCATTTT. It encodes CASSIFGERSGQPQHF. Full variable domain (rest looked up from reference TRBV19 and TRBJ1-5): DGGITQSPKYLFRKEGQNVTLSCEQNLNHDAMYWYRQDPGQGLRLIYYSQIVNDFQKGDIAEGYSVSREKKESFPLTVTSAQKNPTAFYLCASSIFGERSGQPQHFGDGTRLSIL.

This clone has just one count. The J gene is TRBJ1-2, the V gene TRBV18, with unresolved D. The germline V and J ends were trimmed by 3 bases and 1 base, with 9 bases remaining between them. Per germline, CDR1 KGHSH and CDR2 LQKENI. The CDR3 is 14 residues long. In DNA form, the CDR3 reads TGTGCCAGCTCACCCCCGGGAAATAACTATGGCTACACCTTC. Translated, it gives CASSPPGNNYGYTF.

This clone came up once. Here the CDR3 DNA reads TGTGCCTGGAGTGACCCGGGGAGGGCGGAGTTTAATGAAAAACTGTTTTTT. Protein: CAWSDPGRAEFNEKLFF. The chain uses TRBV30 and TRBJ1-4, with D unclear. Germline V gene sequence: CDR1 GTSNPN, CDR2 SVGIG (reference sequence). V lost 1 base and J lost 4, with 19 bases in between. CDR3 length: 17 residues.

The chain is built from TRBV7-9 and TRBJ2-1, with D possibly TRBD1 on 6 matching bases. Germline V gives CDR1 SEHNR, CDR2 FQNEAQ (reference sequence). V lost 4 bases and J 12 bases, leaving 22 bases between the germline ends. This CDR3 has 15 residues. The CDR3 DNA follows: TGTGCCAGCAGCTCCCCCGGGGACATCCGATTCGGGCAGTTCTTC. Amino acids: CASSSPGDIRFGQFF.

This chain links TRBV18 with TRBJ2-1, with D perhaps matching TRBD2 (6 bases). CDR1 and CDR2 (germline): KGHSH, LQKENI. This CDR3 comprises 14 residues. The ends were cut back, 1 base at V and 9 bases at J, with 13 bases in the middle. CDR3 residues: CASSPQGLEGEQFF. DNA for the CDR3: TGTGCCAGCTCACCACAAGGCTTGGAGGGTGAGCAGTTCTTC.

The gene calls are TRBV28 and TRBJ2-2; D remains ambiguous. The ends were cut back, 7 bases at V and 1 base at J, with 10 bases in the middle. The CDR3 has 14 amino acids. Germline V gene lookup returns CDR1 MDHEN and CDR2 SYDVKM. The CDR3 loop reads CASTLPMNTGELFF. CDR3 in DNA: TGTGCCAGCACCTTGCCTATGAACACCGGGGAGCTGTTTTTT.

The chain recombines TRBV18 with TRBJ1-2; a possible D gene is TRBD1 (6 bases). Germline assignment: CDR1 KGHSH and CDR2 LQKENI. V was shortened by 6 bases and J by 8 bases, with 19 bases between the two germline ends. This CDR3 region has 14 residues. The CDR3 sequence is CASSPGELGSGYTF. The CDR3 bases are TGTGCCAGCTCCCCAGGGGAGTTGGGGAGCGGCTACACCTTC.

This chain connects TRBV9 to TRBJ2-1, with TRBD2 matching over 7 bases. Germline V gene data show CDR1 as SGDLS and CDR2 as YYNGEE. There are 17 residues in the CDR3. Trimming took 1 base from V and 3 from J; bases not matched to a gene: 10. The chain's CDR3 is CASSVFTGLPNYNEQFF. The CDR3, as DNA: TGTGCCAGCAGCGTATTTACGGGACTACCTAACTACAATGAGCAGTTCTTC. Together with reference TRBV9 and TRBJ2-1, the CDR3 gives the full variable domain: DSGVTQTPKHLITATGQRVTLRCSPRSGDLSVYWYQQSLDQGLQFLIQYYNGEERAKGNILERFSAQQFPDLHSELNLSSLELGDSALYFCASSVFTGLPNYNEQFFGPGTRLTVL.

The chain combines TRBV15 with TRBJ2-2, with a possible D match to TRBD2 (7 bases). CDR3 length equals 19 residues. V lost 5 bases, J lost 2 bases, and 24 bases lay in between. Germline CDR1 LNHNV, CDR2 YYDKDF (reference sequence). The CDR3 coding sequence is TGTGCCACCAGCCCGACGAGGCTGAAGGGGGGACTAAACACCGGGGAGCTGTTTTTT. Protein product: CATSPTRLKGGLNTGELFF.

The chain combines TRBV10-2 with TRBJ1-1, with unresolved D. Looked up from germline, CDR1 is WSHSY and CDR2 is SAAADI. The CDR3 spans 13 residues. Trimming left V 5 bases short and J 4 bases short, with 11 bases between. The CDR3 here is CASSLGTATEAFF. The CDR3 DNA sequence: TGCGCCAGCAGTTTGGGCACAGCCACTGAAGCTTTCTTT.

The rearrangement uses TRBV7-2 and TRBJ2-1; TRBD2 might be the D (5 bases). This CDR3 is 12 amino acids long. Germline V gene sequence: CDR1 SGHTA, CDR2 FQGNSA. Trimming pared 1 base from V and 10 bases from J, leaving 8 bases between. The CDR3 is CASSLEWREQFF. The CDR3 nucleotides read TGTGCCAGCAGCTTAGAGTGGAGGGAGCAGTTCTTC.

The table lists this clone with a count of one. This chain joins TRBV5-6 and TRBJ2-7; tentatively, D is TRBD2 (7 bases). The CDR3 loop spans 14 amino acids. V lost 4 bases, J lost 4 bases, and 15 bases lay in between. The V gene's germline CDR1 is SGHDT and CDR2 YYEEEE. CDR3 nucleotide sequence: TGTGCCAGCAGCGTTGGGGGGGGCGGATACGAGCAGTACTTC. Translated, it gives CASSVGGGGYEQYF.

CDR3 sequence reads: CASSETEMNTEAFF. The DNA of the CDR3 is TGTGCCAGCAGTGAAACAGAAATGAACACTGAAGCTTTCTTT. The chain couples TRBV2 to TRBJ1-1; D is unclear. V was pared by 2 bases and J by 0 bases, with 7 bases between. The length of the CDR3 is 14 residues. Germline CDR1 and CDR2: SNHLY and FYNNEI.